The rows below give T cell receptor beta chains drawn from one sample of a study of blood T cell repertoires in COVID-19. The protocol was immunoSEQ multiplex PCR, while the TCRdb copy is restricted to in-frame clones and leaves out a portion. The sample lists roughly 110,000 clones, about two thirds occurring once. The sample taken for sequencing was peripheral blood. Source of these receptors: a human donor with acute or convalescent COVID-19. The donor label of this sample is uncertain. CDR3s include the opening cysteine and the closing phenylalanine or tryptophan. D genes are given only for firm matches. Not all rows give a size; the values are once, few, many and, for expanded clones, a class.

TRBD2	-	TRBV29-1	TRBJ2-4	TGCAGCGTCTTACTAGCGGGGGCGACGGTGAACATTCAGTACTTC	CSVLLAGATVNIQYF
TRBD1	-	TRBV28	TRBJ1-5	TGTGCCAGCAGTGTTCCAAGGGGGCAGGGCAATCAGCCCCAGCATTTT	CASSVPRGQGNQPQHF
TRBD1	-	TRBV19	TRBJ1-2	TGTGCCAGTAGTCCCACTTTAGGGACAGGGGGCCTTGGCTACACCTTC	CASSPTLGTGGLGYTF
TRBD1	-	TRBV30	TRBJ1-1	TGTGCCTGGAATAGGGACAGGCGACCGATTGAAGCTTTCTTT	CAWNRDRRPIEAFF
-	few	TRBV5-1	TRBJ2-6	TGCGCCAGCAGCTTGGTTCTGCCCGGGAGCTCTGGGGCCAACGTCCTGACTTTC	CASSLVLPGSSGANVLTF
TRBD1	-	TRBV2	TRBJ1-5	TGTGCCAGCAGTTGGACAGGGGGAAGGAGCAATCAGCCCCAGCATTTT	CASSWTGGRSNQPQHF
TRBD1	few	TRBV19	TRBJ1-1	TGTGCCAGTAGTATTAATGACAGGGCGGCTTTCTTT	CASSINDRAAFF
-	-	TRBV2	TRBJ2-5	TGTGCCAGCAGTGATCCTAGGGGCGTTCGGGAGACCCAGTACTTC	CASSDPRGVRETQYF
-	-	TRBV5-1	TRBJ1-4	TGCGCCAGCAGCTTGGTGGAGATCACAACAACTAATGAAAAACTGTTTTTT	CASSLVEITTTNEKLFF
-	-	TRBV20-1	TRBJ2-2	TGCAGTGCTGACTCGGCCGGGGAGCTGTTTTTT	CSADSAGELFF
-	-	TRBV6-1	TRBJ2-5	TGTGCCAGCAGTGAAAGGGGTGAGACCCAGTACTTC	CASSERGETQYF
TRBD1	few	TRBV27	TRBJ1-1	TGTGCCAGCAGTTTATCTTCCAGGGGGGACACTGAAGCTTTCTTT	CASSLSSRGDTEAFF
TRBD1	-	TRBV12-3/TRBV12-4	TRBJ1-5	TGTGCCAGCAGTCTAACAGGGGGGGCCCAGCATTTT	CASSLTGGAQHF
TRBD2	-	TRBV14	TRBJ2-5	TGTGCCAGCAGCCTAAGTCGGACTAGCGGCCAAGAGACCCAGTACTTC	CASSLSRTSGQETQYF
TRBD1	-	TRBV19	TRBJ1-2	TGTGCCAGTAGTCAACCAGGGGGCGCAAACTATGGCTACACCTTC	CASSQPGGANYGYTF
-	-	TRBV9	TRBJ1-3	TGTGCCAGCAGCGCCGACGGGGGTCGCTCTGGAAACACCATATATTTT	CASSADGGRSGNTIYF
-	-	TRBV7-9	TRBJ1-2	TGTGCCAGCAGCTTAGGGGAGGGGGGCTATGGCTACACCTTC	CASSLGEGGYGYTF
TRBD2	once	TRBV15	TRBJ2-1	TGTGCCACCAGCAGAGATCTAGCGGGGGCGGGGGATGAGCAGTTCTTC	CATSRDLAGAGDEQFF
TRBD2	-	TRBV19	TRBJ2-1	TGTGCCAGTAGGATAGCGGGGACCTACAATGAGCAGTTCTTC	CASRIAGTYNEQFF
-	-	TRBV11-2	TRBJ1-5	TGTGCCAGCAGCTTGAGGCAGGGCGGTCACCAGCCCCAGCATTTT	CASSLRQGGHQPQHF
-	-	TRBV5-1	TRBJ1-5	TGCGCCAGCAGCCTTGACCCAGGCCGCGGGCGGCCCCAGCATTTT	CASSLDPGRGRPQHF
-	few	TRBV5-4	TRBJ2-1	TGTGCCAGCAGCTCAGAGGACAATGAGCAGTTCTTC	CASSSEDNEQFF
-	-	TRBV5-4	TRBJ1-6	TGTGCCAGCAGCTTCCTAGGGGGAAATTCACCCCTCCACTTT	CASSFLGGNSPLHF
-	-	TRBV6-5	TRBJ1-2	TGTGCCAGCAGTCCAAACTATGGCTACACCTTC	CASSPNYGYTF
-	-	TRBV10-2	TRBJ1-4	TGCGCCAGTAGAGCAAGGGGGAGTGAAAAACTGTTTTTT	CASRARGSEKLFF
-	-	TRBV12-3/TRBV12-4	TRBJ1-1	TGTGCCAGCAGTTTAGGGGAGGGTGAAGCTTTCTTT	CASSLGEGEAFF
-	-	TRBV6-5	TRBJ2-2	TGTGCCAGCAGTTACTTGACACCCACGAACACCGGGGAGCTGTTTTTT	CASSYLTPTNTGELFF
TRBD1	few	TRBV2	TRBJ2-2	TGTGCCAGCAGCAGACGCGCGACAGGGGCCTTTCGCACCGGGGAGCTGTTTTTT	CASSRRATGAFRTGELFF
-	-	TRBV4-2	TRBJ2-1	TGTGCCAGCAGCCATGGCGATATAGCCGAGCAGTTCTTC	CASSHGDIAEQFF
-	few	TRBV18	TRBJ1-2	TGTGCCAGCTCCGAGGTCTCAGGGGATGGCTACACCTTC	CASSEVSGDGYTF
-	-	TRBV30	TRBJ1-2	TGTGCCTGGAGTGTACACAACTATGGCTACACCTTC	CAWSVHNYGYTF
-	-	TRBV28	TRBJ2-5	TGTGCCAGCAGTGGGACTTCGATGACCCAGTACTTC	CASSGTSMTQYF
TRBD1	-	TRBV10-1	TRBJ1-2	TGCGCCAGCATGGGACGGACAGGGGGCTGGGATAACTATGGCTACACCTTC	CASMGRTGGWDNYGYTF
-	-	TRBV5-1	TRBJ1-3	TGCGCCAGCAGCTCAGGACAGAACGGAAACACCATATATTTT	CASSSGQNGNTIYF
TRBD1	-	TRBV29-1	TRBJ2-5	TGCAGCGTTGAAACAGGGGCAGAGACCCAGTACTTC	CSVETGAETQYF
TRBD2	-	TRBV18	TRBJ2-5	TGTGCCAGCTCACCATTAGCGGGTGGTCAAGAGACCCAGTACTTC	CASSPLAGGQETQYF
TRBD2	few	TRBV3-1/TRBV3-2	TRBJ2-1	TGTGCCAGCAGCAACTCCGGGACTAGCGGGGGCTTCAATGAGCAGTTCTTC	CASSNSGTSGGFNEQFF
-	-	TRBV19	TRBJ2-4	TGTGCCAGTAGTGGGGCGGTCATTCAGTACTTC	CASSGAVIQYF
TRBD2	-	TRBV18	TRBJ2-3	TGTGCCAGCTCTCGAGCCGGCACTAGCGGGGAAGATACGCAGTATTTT	CASSRAGTSGEDTQYF
-	-	TRBV7-9	TRBJ1-2	TGTGCCAGCAGCTTAGAGTGGGCGGGTGGCTACACCTTC	CASSLEWAGGYTF
TRBD1	-	TRBV2	TRBJ1-6	TGTGCCAGCAGTACACCGGGACAGGTACGACCCCTCCACTTT	CASSTPGQVRPLHF
-	once	TRBV7-6	TRBJ2-1	TGTGCCAGCAGCTTAAGGTGGGGGCTCTACAATGAGCAGTTCTTC	CASSLRWGLYNEQFF
TRBD1	-	TRBV7-2	TRBJ1-6	TGTGCCAGCAGCTTAGCGGACAGGGGGAATTCACCCCTCCACTTT	CASSLADRGNSPLHF
-	once	TRBV28	TRBJ1-1	TGTGCCAGCAGTTCCAGGCCCGGAACTGAAGCTTTCTTT	CASSSRPGTEAFF
TRBD1	-	TRBV5-1	TRBJ1-4	TGCGCCAGCAGCTACAGGGGCAAACTGTTTTTT	CASSYRGKLFF
TRBD1	-	TRBV2	TRBJ2-2	TGTGCCAGCAACCCGGACAGGGCGAACACCGGGGAGCTGTTTTTT	CASNPDRANTGELFF